This TCR beta chain was captured by sequencing in a study of regulatory T cells in long-lasting Graves disease. General study points: Persistent patients had a count of shared public clonotypes (under 3,000) that exceeded that of new patients (around 970).

Both iRepertoire HTBI primers and Arm-PCR of CDR3 regions were used to build the TCR beta libraries. A single record per CDR3 protein comes from TCRdb applying MiXCR to the multiplex PCR reads. The repertoire holds 500,000 or so distinct CDR3 sequences, 15% to 20% seen once, with 10% to 15% in the top ten. From germline, CDR1 is MRHNA and CDR2 SNTAGT. J gave up 3 bases and V 3 bases, and 4 bases lay outside the gene matches. The CDR3 loop spans 15 amino acids. Time point of the sample: newly diagnosed GD, antithyroid drugs for less than 3 months. The authors made the TCR library using RNA they extracted from PBMCs. About this clonotype: Antigen: not known.

The data also belong to a second study, concerning T cells in Graves' hyperthyroidism and ophthalmopathy. That source adds: Among clonotypes expanded in thyroid above 0.001, most were also found in blood. Before onset, ophthalmopathy was predicted by the model a median about six months earlier.

Sequenced material: peripheral blood mononuclear cells (PBMCs), taken at new diagnosis, from a patient treated with antithyroid drugs. The sequence derives from a man aged 35 to 55 with Graves disease. V is TRBV6-4 and J is TRBJ2-3; 9 nucleotides line up with TRBD2. The CDR3 loop reads CASSEWREGTDTQYF. CDR3 nucleotides: TGTGCCAGCAGTGAGTGGCGGGAGGGAACAGATACGCAGTATTTT.